The T cell receptor beta chain described here comes from a study of blood T cell repertoires in COVID-19. Study background: Italy, Spain and the United States were the sources of the convalescent and acute COVID-19 samples.

Assay: immunoSEQ multiplex PCR; the TCRdb copy retains only in-frame clones and omits some. Among 30,000 to 40,000 clones listed, over 90% were seen once. The V gene's germline CDR1 is SNHLY and CDR2 FYNNEI. CDR3 length equals 14 residues. Trimming took 8 bases from V and 4 from J, leaving 15 bases between them. Input material: peripheral blood. The TCR sequence derives from a male donor with active COVID-19. The chain combines TRBV2 with TRBJ1-5; D might be TRBD1 (6 bases). CDR3 nucleotide sequence: TGTGCCAGCGCCTGGACAGTTCTTAATCAGCCCCAGCATTTT. Translating it yields CASAWTVLNQPQHF.